This T cell receptor (beta chain) was documented in a study of OX40 agonist ivuxolimab in advanced cancers. This clone was observed a handful of times. What it binds is not known. CDR3 size: 14 residues. Trimming took off 3 bases at V and 3 bases at J, with 14 bases between the two ends. Germline lookup yields CDR1 GTSNPN and CDR2 SVGIG (reference sequence). Findings and caveats of the study: Antigens targeted by the expanded peripheral T cells were not determined.

The data were produced by immunoSEQ multiplex PCR, yet TCRdb's version contains in-frame clones alone and is incomplete. The sample consists of roughly 80,000 clones, around four fifths of them appearing once. The sample was CD4+ or CD8+ T cells sorted from blood, taken in a trial of the OX40 agonist ivuxolimab. The TCR was taken from an adult with an advanced solid tumor such as melanoma, head and neck, liver or kidney cancer. The rearrangement uses TRBV30 and TRBJ1-1; D is perhaps TRBD1 (5 bases). CDR3 loop: CAWRGRGRDTEAFF. The CDR3 region has the DNA TGTGCCTGGAGGGGACGAGGGAGGGACACTGAAGCTTTCTTT.